There are many counts of the clone carrying this T cell receptor beta chain. Its antigen is undetermined. Via MiXCR, TCRdb re-called the 5' RACE reads, giving one row per CDR3 protein. The table has fewer than 650,000 distinct CDR3 sequences, just over 20% seen once. The data were taken from a study of T cells after yellow fever vaccination. For the study at large: Fractions containing few cells were prepared with SMART-Seq v4 Ultra Low Input.

The V end was cut by 3 bases, the J end by 2 bases, with 16 bases between. In germline, CDR1 is MNHNS, CDR2 SASEGT. The length of the CDR3 is 16 residues. Findings and caveats of the study: Just a small share of clonotypes turned up in the CD4 compartment as well as the CD8 compartment. Detected again after the booster were most primary-vaccination clones, at 95% to 98% CD4 and 80% to 90% CD8.

The chain combines TRBV6-1 with TRBJ2-5; perhaps D is TRBD1 or TRBD2 (6 bases each). Sample: PBMCs, taken around 3 weeks after the first yellow fever vaccination. The origin of this receptor is a man aged 18 to 29 who received the YFV17D yellow fever vaccine. CDR3 protein: CASSDPGQGRQETQYF. CDR3 in DNA: TGTGCCAGCAGTGATCCGGGGCAGGGGAGGCAAGAGACCCAGTACTTC.